This T cell receptor (beta chain) was sequenced in a study of blood T cell repertoires in COVID-19. Across the study: The origin of the acute and convalescent COVID-19 samples was the United States, Italy and Spain. In each case, the material was cDNA or gDNA derived from T cells, B-cell-depleted T cells, or PBMCs.

CDR3 length: 15 residues. V shed 1 base and J shed 2 bases, with 11 bases lying between them. Germline CDR1 is MGHRA and CDR2 is YSYEKL. Under the authors' procedure: The assay estimated nucleated cells by amplifying reference gene primers. Produced via immunoSEQ multiplex PCR; TCRdb's table is partial and in-frame only. V, J and clone size are those of that table, while D and trimming were read from the DNA. The data contain around 150,000 clones, 85% of them singletons. The chain joins TRBV4-1 to TRBJ2-5; no reliable D call. This clonotype was sampled from a human donor with acute or convalescent COVID-19. The donor label of this sample is uncertain. Sample: peripheral blood. CDR3 sequence (DNA): TGCGCCAGCAGCCAAGGAGCAGGTCGGCAAGAGACCCAGTACTTC. Its translation: CASSQGAGRQETQYF.